The clone carrying this T cell receptor beta chain came up a few times. CDR3 length equals 16 residues. Per the germline V gene, CDR1 is KGHSH and CDR2 is LQKENI. Deletions cut 0 bases from V and 0 bases from J, with 9 bases between. Here immunoSEQ multiplex PCR was the method, and the copy in TCRdb shows in-frame clones only, minus some. The sample has around 70,000 clones; approximately 80% are singletons. The sample comes from a study of blood T cell repertoires in COVID-19. The clonotype originates from an elderly man with acute or convalescent COVID-19. This chain uses TRBV18 with TRBJ2-1, with a tentative D call TRBD1 (6 bases). The material sequenced was peripheral blood. The CDR3, as DNA: TGTGCCAGCTCACCACCCGACAGGAGCTCCTACAATGAGCAGTTCTTC. As protein: CASSPPDRSSYNEQFF.